These T cell receptor beta chains were read from a single sample in a study of blood T cell repertoires in COVID-19. Here immunoSEQ multiplex PCR was the method, and the copy in TCRdb shows in-frame clones only, minus some. The sample lists around 270,000 clones; 85% to 90% were seen once. Sequencing was performed on peripheral blood. The source is a man under 40 with acute or convalescent COVID-19. Both conserved end residues are part of each CDR3. A D gene is named only where the DNA matches it firmly. Size tells how often a clone was seen (once, few, many) or the class of an expanded clone, and some rows leave it out.

>NA|TRBV9|NA|TRBJ1-4
CASTQWGETNEKLFF
TGTGCCAGCACCCAGTGGGGGGAGACTAATGAAAAACTGTTTTTT
>NA|TRBV3-1/TRBV3-2|TRBD1|TRBJ1-6
CASSQASAGGNSPLHF
TGTGCCAGCAGCCAAGCCTCGGCAGGGGGCAATTCACCCCTCCACTTT
>NA|TRBV12-3/TRBV12-4|NA|TRBJ1-2
CASSLSIYGYTF
TGTGCCAGCAGTTTGTCCATCTATGGCTACACCTTC
>NA|TRBV10-3|NA|TRBJ2-4
CAISDPSRAKNIQYF
TGTGCCATCAGTGATCCTTCACGGGCCAAAAACATTCAGTACTTC
>NA|TRBV18|TRBD1|TRBJ1-2
CASSPDQGGSGYTF
TGTGCCAGCTCACCGGACCAGGGGGGATCTGGCTACACCTTC
>NA|TRBV11-2|NA|TRBJ2-5
CASSSDLSVWVGVATQYF
TGTGCCAGCAGTTCTGACCTAAGTGTTTGGGTCGGGGTAGCGACCCAGTACTTC
>NA|TRBV2|NA|TRBJ2-7
CASIKTTWGEQYF
TGTGCCAGCATAAAGACTACCTGGGGCGAGCAGTACTTC
>NA|TRBV18|TRBD1|TRBJ1-2
CASSLTGTGIDGYTF
TGTGCCAGCTCACTAACCGGGACAGGGATCGATGGCTACACCTTC
>NA|TRBV5-6|NA|TRBJ1-1
CASSFSGAPEAFF
TGTGCCAGCAGCTTTTCAGGGGCTCCTGAAGCTTTCTTT
>NA|TRBV5-4|NA|TRBJ2-3
CASSLQRLNTDTQYF
TGTGCCAGCAGCTTACAGCGGCTCAACACAGATACGCAGTATTTT
>once|TRBV12-5|NA|TRBJ1-1
CASGRGQNTEAFF
TGTGCTAGTGGTCGAGGACAGAACACTGAAGCTTTCTTT
>NA|TRBV9|TRBD2|TRBJ2-1
CASSYGRGTYNEQFF
TGTGCCAGCAGCTACGGGAGGGGAACCTACAATGAGCAGTTCTTC
>NA|TRBV6-5|NA|TRBJ1-2
CASSYSMEGIGYTF
TGTGCCAGCAGTTACTCGATGGAGGGTATTGGCTACACCTTC
>NA|TRBV5-1|NA|TRBJ2-3
CASSPRGDTQYF
TGCGCCAGCAGCCCCCGAGGAGATACGCAGTATTTT
>NA|TRBV25-1|TRBD2|TRBJ2-7
CASSEILAGDLRPQYF
TGTGCCAGCAGTGAGATCCTAGCGGGGGATTTACGGCCGCAGTACTTC
>NA|TRBV10-3|TRBD1|TRBJ1-2
CAIGRDRDYGYTF
TGTGCCATCGGACGAGACAGGGACTATGGCTACACCTTC
>NA|TRBV6-5|NA|TRBJ2-1
CASSYSISGEQFF
TGTGCCAGCAGTTACTCGATTTCGGGGGAGCAGTTCTTC
>NA|TRBV5-6|NA|TRBJ2-7
CASSPGTELGRLEQYF
TGTGCCAGCAGCCCAGGGACAGAACTTGGGAGGCTCGAGCAGTACTTC
>NA|TRBV6-5|NA|TRBJ1-2
CASSLDRTRKYGYTF
TGTGCCAGCAGCCTCGACAGGACGAGAAAATATGGCTACACCTTC
>NA|TRBV2|NA|TRBJ2-2
CASSGERANTGELFF
TGTGCCAGCAGTGGTGAGCGGGCGAACACCGGGGAGCTGTTTTTT
>NA|TRBV6-1|NA|TRBJ2-5
CASSERGSLGETQYF
TGTGCCAGCAGTGAAAGGGGCAGCCTGGGGGAGACCCAGTACTTC